These 31 T cell receptor beta chains were all obtained from the same sample, sequenced in a study of blood T cells in healthy people across ages. Using a J-beta primer mix together with a sample-barcoded 5' primer, a second PCR was run for about 7 to 12 cycles. MiXCR, applied by TCRdb to the 5' RACE reads, yields one record per CDR3 protein. The table lists about 1.8 million distinct CDR3 sequences, around 50% of them singletons. The sample taken for sequencing was blood. The receptor set was obtained from a woman between 40 and 50 years old in good health.

The chain is built from TRBV7-9 and TRBJ1-5, with TRBD1 as a possible D gene (6 bases). V was clipped by 7 bases and J by 1 base, with 11 bases between them. The CDR3 runs 14 residues. From germline, CDR1 is SEHNR and CDR2 FQNEAQ (reference sequence). This chain's CDR3 is CASKRGDSNQPQHF. In DNA form, the CDR3 reads TGTGCCAGCAAAAGGGGGGACAGCAATCAGCCCCAGCATTTT.

The chain couples TRBV2 to TRBJ2-5; D perhaps matches TRBD1 (5 bases). The germline V gene has CDR1 SNHLY and CDR2 FYNNEI. Trimming shortened V by 8 bases and J by 2 bases, and 12 bases separated the two germline ends. CDR3 length: 13 amino acids. CDR3: CASLERQQETQYF. CDR3 coding DNA: TGTGCCAGCCTAGAACGACAGCAAGAGACCCAGTACTTC.

This clonotype appeared a few times. J is TRBJ2-6 and V is TRBV28; no definite D call. V lost 6 bases, J lost 1 base, and 7 bases lay in between. Germline lookup yields CDR1 MDHEN and CDR2 SYDVKM. The CDR3 contains 14 residues. This CDR3 is CASRTRSGANVLTF. The CDR3, as DNA: TGTGCCAGCAGAACGCGATCTGGGGCCAACGTCCTGACTTTC.

The V call is TRBV4-3, the J call TRBJ2-1, with D perhaps TRBD1 or TRBD2 (5 bases each). The assigned J gene may be wrong: the sequence end matches TRBJ2-7 better. Germline CDR1 reads LGHNA; CDR2 reads YSLEER. The CDR3 consists of 15 residues. The CDR3 reads CASSQDRDDYNEQYF. The CDR3 coding sequence is TGCGCCAGCAGCCAAGACCGGGACGATTACAATGAGCAGTACTTC.

This clonotype was found many times. The chain couples TRBV5-5 to TRBJ2-1, with 10 bases aligning to TRBD1. Unmatched junction bases numbered 4, after V lost 2 bases and J lost 5 bases. Germline V CDR1 and CDR2: SGHKS, YYEKEE (reference sequence). CDR3 length: 15 amino acids. CDR3 amino acids: CASSFGQGVDNEQFF. The CDR3 DNA reads as TGTGCCAGCAGCTTTGGACAGGGGGTCGACAATGAGCAGTTCTTC.

The chain joins TRBV7-6 to TRBJ2-3; possibly TRBD2 for D (6 bases). The V gene's germline CDR1 is SGHVS and CDR2 FNYEAQ. Between the trimmed V and J ends, which lost 4 bases and 1 base, there was a span of 12 bases. The CDR3 runs to 15 residues. CDR3 sequence reads: CASSSGRIGTDTQYF. The CDR3 DNA follows: TGTGCCAGCAGCTCTGGGAGGATCGGCACAGATACGCAGTATTTT.

The V gene is TRBV6-6, the J gene TRBJ1-2; D unclear. The CDR3 is 14 residues long. Germline V lookup: CDR1 MNHNY, CDR2 SVGAGI (reference sequence). Trimming shortened V by 5 bases and J by 7 bases, and 17 bases separated the two germline ends. The CDR3 DNA follows: TGTGCCAGCAGTCAGCCAAAAAGGGCCCCTGGCTACACCTTC. Protein sequence: CASSQPKRAPGYTF.

This clonotype appeared a few times. The gene calls are TRBV19 and TRBJ2-7; D is uncertain. The CDR3 loop spans 13 amino acids. Germline CDR1 reads LNHDA; CDR2 reads SQIVND (reference sequence). The ends were cut back, 3 bases at V and 2 bases at J, with 8 bases in the middle. CDR3 region: CASSIGLAYEQYF. DNA for the CDR3: TGTGCCAGTAGTATCGGCCTAGCCTACGAGCAGTACTTC.

The chain carries TRBV21-1 and TRBJ1-6; the table calls TRBD1, which could not be checked here. TRBV21-1 is an annotated pseudogene. The CDR3 has 16 residues. The CDR3 DNA reads TGTGCCAGCAACCCGGTGCCTGCACGCCCTAATTCACCCCTCCACTTT. Translating gives CASNPVPARPNSPLHF.

Notes on this clonotype: Sequence at one end of the junction differs from germline and may be a read error. J is TRBJ2-5 and V is TRBV2; 8 positions agree with TRBD1. The DNA end lines up better with TRBJ2-7; the J call may be wrong. Germline CDR1 reads SNHLY; CDR2 reads FYNNEI. This CDR3 spans 15 amino acids. Here the CDR3 DNA reads TGTGCCAGCAGGGAAGCACGGACAGGGTTTAACGAGCAGTACTTC. Its translation is CASREARTGFNEQYF.

The V call is TRBV7-2, the J call TRBJ2-3; D unclear. The germline V and J ends were trimmed by 5 bases and 5 bases, with 11 bases remaining between them. CDR3 length: 13 residues. The V gene's germline CDR1 is SGHTA and CDR2 FQGNSA. CDR3: CASSVQEGDTQYF. CDR3 nucleotides: TGTGCCAGCAGCGTGCAGGAAGGAGATACGCAGTATTTT.

V gene TRBV24-1 combines with J gene TRBJ2-7; D possibly corresponds to TRBD1 (6 bases). The CDR3 contains 16 residues. V lost 5 bases and J 0 bases, leaving 16 bases between the germline ends. Germline V gene sequence: CDR1 KGHDR, CDR2 SFDVKD. The CDR3 DNA is TGTGCCACCAGTGGTTCGAAGGGGACAAGCTCCTACGAGCAGTACTTC. Protein: CATSGSKGTSSYEQYF.

This chain joins TRBV6-2 or TRBV6-3 and TRBJ2-5; possible D gene TRBD1, 5 bases. There are 14 residues in the CDR3. Looked up from germline, CDR1 is MNHEY and CDR2 is SVGEGT. Trimming pared 2 bases from V and 3 bases from J, leaving 10 bases between. As DNA, the CDR3 is TGTGCCAGCAGTTACACAACGACAGAAGAGACCCAGTACTTC. Protein sequence: CASSYTTTEETQYF.

The V call is TRBV6-5, the J call TRBJ1-2; D uncertain. The CDR3 is 17 residues long. V was trimmed by 2 bases and J by 0 bases, leaving 16 bases between them. Germline V gene data show CDR1 as MNHEY and CDR2 as SVGAGI. CDR3 sequence reads: CASSYRRTPGANYGYTF. DNA of the CDR3: TGTGCCAGCAGTTACCGCCGGACTCCCGGAGCTAACTATGGCTACACCTTC.

This chain uses TRBV25-1 with TRBJ1-2; D might be TRBD1 (6 bases). From germline, CDR1 is MGHDK and CDR2 SYGVNS. The CDR3 consists of 13 residues. The germline V and J ends were trimmed by 7 bases and 8 bases, with 17 bases remaining between them. Here the CDR3 DNA reads TGTGCCAGCACCAGGGCGGGGGCAGGGGGCTACACCTTC. It is translated as CASTRAGAGGYTF.

The V call is TRBV20-1, the J call TRBJ1-2; TRBD1 matches at 9 bases. The length of the CDR3 is 18 residues. Germline V gene lookup returns CDR1 DFQATT and CDR2 SNEGSKA (reference sequence). Trimming took 2 bases from V and 2 from J; bases not matched to a gene: 15. This chain's CDR3 is CSARTPLQQGAANYGYTF. DNA of the CDR3: TGCAGTGCTAGAACGCCTCTCCAACAGGGGGCAGCGAACTATGGCTACACCTTC.

The chain uses TRBV9 and TRBJ2-5; tentative D call: TRBD1 (7 bases). V lost 3 bases, J lost 2 bases, and 14 bases lay in between. Germline CDR1 reads SGDLS; CDR2 reads YYNGEE. This CDR3 is built from 15 residues. The CDR3 DNA sequence: TGTGCCAGCAGCGCCGTCCCAGGGGGGCAAGAGACCCAGTACTTC. Translating it yields CASSAVPGGQETQYF.

The table lists this clonotype with a few counts. The genes are TRBV7-9 and TRBJ2-3; D is ambiguous. The CDR3 consists of 15 residues. Germline CDR1 is SEHNR and CDR2 is FQNEAQ (reference sequence). The V and J ends lost 3 bases and 4 bases respectively, with 14 bases between them. CDR3 DNA: TGTGCCAGCAGCTTGGCCCCTTTCGGAGCAGATACGCAGTATTTT. Translated, it gives CASSLAPFGADTQYF.

The gene calls are TRBV15 and TRBJ1-5; D unresolved. V dropped 3 bases and J dropped 6 bases, with 6 bases sitting between them. CDR1 LNHNV and CDR2 YYDKDF come from the germline V gene (reference sequence). The CDR3 has 12 amino acids. The CDR3 loop is CATSRLGQPQHF. The CDR3 DNA reads as TGTGCCACCAGCAGGCTAGGTCAGCCCCAGCATTTT.

Remarks on this clonotype: A read error may account for a junction end that differs from germline. This chain connects TRBV4-1 to TRBJ2-1, with 10 nucleotides matching TRBD2. The CDR3 runs to 16 residues. Germline CDR1 is MGHRA and CDR2 is YSYEKL. CDR3: CASSHIAGGSYNEQFF. As DNA, the CDR3 is TGCGCCAGCAGCCATATAGCGGGGGGCTCCTACAATGAACAGTTCTTC.

The chain uses TRBV3-1 and TRBJ2-7; 10 nucleotides match TRBD2. This CDR3 has 18 residues. With 0 bases clipped from V and 3 bases from J, the junction kept 11 bases outside the gene matches. The germline CDR1 and CDR2 sequences are LGHDT and YNNKEL (reference sequence). DNA for the CDR3: TGTGCCAGCAGCCAAGATTCTAGCGGGGGCCAACAGTACTACGAGCAGTACTTC. Encoded protein: CASSQDSSGGQQYYEQYF.

As regards this clonotype: Its ends do not fully match the called genes, so a read error is possible. The chain combines TRBV27 with TRBJ2-1, with TRBD2 identical over 8 bases. The CDR3 sequence is 16 residues long. CDR1 and CDR2 from the germline V gene are MNHEY and SMNVEV (reference sequence). This chain's CDR3 is CACSLGGSGVVNEQFF. CDR3 DNA: TGTGCCTGCAGTTTAGGGGGTAGCGGGGTAGTAAATGAGCAGTTCTTC.

This clonotype was seen a handful of times. V usage is TRBV9 and J usage is TRBJ2-3, with TRBD2 identical over 12 bases. The V gene's germline CDR1 is SGDLS and CDR2 YYNGEE. Germline trimming cut 2 bases from V and 4 bases from J; bases unmatched to any gene: 5. CDR3 size: 16 residues. CDR3 loop: CASSVGLAGSSDTQYF. CDR3 DNA: TGTGCCAGCAGCGTTGGACTAGCGGGGAGCTCAGATACGCAGTATTTT.

The rearrangement links TRBV7-2 to TRBJ2-1; possibly TRBD2 for D (6 bases). V was trimmed by 2 bases and J by 3 bases, leaving 11 bases between them. Germline lookup yields CDR1 SGHTA and CDR2 FQGNSA. The CDR3 has 15 amino acids. The CDR3 spells CASSLRTNNYNEQFF. DNA for the CDR3: TGTGCCAGCAGCTTAAGGACTAACAACTACAATGAGCAGTTCTTC.

The chain recombines TRBV4-2 with TRBJ1-6; D unresolved. Trimming took off 0 bases at V and 7 bases at J, with 10 bases between the two ends. Per germline, CDR1 LGHNA and CDR2 YNFKEQ. The length of the CDR3 is 15 residues. CDR3 bases: TGTGCCAGCAGCCAAGACGGAACCCAGAATTCACCCCTCCACTTT. Translating gives CASSQDGTQNSPLHF.

The chain recombines TRBV10-1 with TRBJ2-5; 8 nucleotides agree with TRBD2. The CDR3 loop spans 14 amino acids. Germline loops: CDR1 WNHNN, CDR2 SYGVQD (reference sequence). Germline trimming cut 3 bases from V and 5 bases from J; bases unmatched to any gene: 5. The CDR3 DNA is TGCGCCAGCAGTGACGGGGGGGGCTTGGAGACCCAGTACTTC. It translates to CASSDGGGLETQYF.

This rearrangement joins TRBV2 to TRBJ2-7; 9 bases fit TRBD1. Germline CDR1 reads SNHLY; CDR2 reads FYNNEI. The CDR3 contains 14 residues. With 8 bases clipped from V and 1 base from J, the junction kept 6 bases outside the gene matches. CDR3 in DNA: TGTGCCAGCGGGAGGGACAGGGATTCCTACGAGCAGTACTTC. Residues: CASGRDRDSYEQYF.

This clonotype has only a few counts. CDR3 sequence reads: CASSFPPGGGNYEQYF. The CDR3 DNA is TGTGCCAGCAGTTTCCCCCCGGGTGGGGGGAACTACGAGCAGTACTTC. The V call is TRBV28, the J call TRBJ2-5, with a possible D match to TRBD2 (6 bases). The J call is in doubt because the DNA end fits TRBJ2-7 better. CDR3 length equals 16 residues. CDR1 is MDHEN, CDR2 SYDVKM, per germline.

The sample holds a few counts of this clonotype. The chain recombines TRBV21-1 with TRBJ2-5; the DNA was not used to check the table's D call, TRBD1. TRBV21-1 is a pseudogene locus. The CDR3 consists of 14 residues. The CDR3 loop reads CARRQVERQETQYF. DNA for the CDR3: TGTGCCAGGAGACAGGTCGAAAGGCAAGAGACCCAGTACTTC.

The chain carries TRBV4-1 and TRBJ1-5; tentatively, D is TRBD1 (5 bases). Germline lookup yields CDR1 MGHRA and CDR2 YSYEKL. Trimming removed 1 base at V and 6 bases at J, with 10 bases between. The CDR3 has 14 amino acids. The CDR3 sequence: CASSQVRGSQPQHF. The DNA for the CDR3 is TGCGCCAGCAGCCAAGTTAGGGGCAGTCAGCCCCAGCATTTT.

In this sample, this clonotype turned up many times. V is TRBV7-8 and J is TRBJ2-7; D is undetermined. Trimming removed 4 bases at V and 3 bases at J, with 4 bases between. The CDR3 length is 11 residues. Germline CDR1 is SGHVS and CDR2 is FQNEAQ. CDR3 coding DNA: TGTGCCAGCAGCTACCACTACGAGCAGTACTTC. Translation: CASSYHYEQYF.